This T cell receptor (beta chain) was sequenced during a study of cytomegalovirus exposure and HLA in healthy donors. Study details: As released early, the data held around 80 million unique TCRs from HLA-typed donors.

Vbeta (60) and Jbeta (13) primers were used in the PCR. The data were produced by immunoSEQ multiplex PCR, yet TCRdb's version contains in-frame clones alone and is incomplete. The table records under 150,000 clones, 77% of them present only once. From germline, CDR1 is MGHDK and CDR2 SYGVNS. The CDR3 extends over 13 amino acids. V lost 2 bases and J lost 5, with 10 bases in between. A note on this clone: The antigen is undetermined.

Study conclusions and caveats: TCR association rates varied by HLA locus in a later analysis, with DRB1 highest and HLA-C lowest. Researchers reported in a later analysis that a missense DCLRE1C variant was tied to TCR beta V- and J-gene trimming.

The chain employs TRBV25-1 and TRBJ2-7; possibly TRBD2 for D (6 bases). Sample: PBMCs. The TCR comes from a woman in her thirties or forties in good health and CMV-seronegative. CDR3 residues: CASSEGGTNEQYF. The CDR3 bases are TGTGCCAGCAGTGAAGGGGGGACCAACGAGCAGTACTTC.